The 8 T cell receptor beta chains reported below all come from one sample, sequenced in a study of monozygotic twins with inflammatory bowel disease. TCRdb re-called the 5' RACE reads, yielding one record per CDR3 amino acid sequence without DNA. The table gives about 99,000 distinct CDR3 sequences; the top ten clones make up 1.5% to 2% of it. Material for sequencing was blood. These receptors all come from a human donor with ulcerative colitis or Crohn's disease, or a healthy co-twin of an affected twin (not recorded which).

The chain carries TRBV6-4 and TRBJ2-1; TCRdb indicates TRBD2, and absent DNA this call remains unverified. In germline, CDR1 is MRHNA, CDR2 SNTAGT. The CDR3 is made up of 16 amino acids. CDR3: CASSDSWDYPGNEQFF.

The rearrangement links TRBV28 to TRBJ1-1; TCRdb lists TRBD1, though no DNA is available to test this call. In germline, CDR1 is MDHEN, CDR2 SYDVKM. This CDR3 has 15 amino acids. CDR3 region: CASTTGGGANTEAFF.

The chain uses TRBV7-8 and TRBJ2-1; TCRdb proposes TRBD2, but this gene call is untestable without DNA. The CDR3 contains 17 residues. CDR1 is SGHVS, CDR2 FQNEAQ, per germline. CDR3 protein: CASSLARGAGARNEQFF. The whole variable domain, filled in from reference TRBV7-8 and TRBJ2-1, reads GAGVSQSPRYKVAKRGQDVALRCDPISGHVSLFWYQQALGQGPEFLTYFQNEAQLDKSGLPSDRFFAERPEGSVSTLKIQRTQQEDSAVYLCASSLARGAGARNEQFFGPGTRLTVL.

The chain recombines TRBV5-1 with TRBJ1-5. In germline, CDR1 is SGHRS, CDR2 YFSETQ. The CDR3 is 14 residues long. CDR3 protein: CASREVGGNQPQHF. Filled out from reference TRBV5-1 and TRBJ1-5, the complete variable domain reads KAGVTQTPRYLIKTRGQQVTLSCSPISGHRSVSWYQQTPGQGLQFLFEYFSETQRNKGNFPGRFSGRQFSNSRSEMNVSTLELGDSALYLCASREVGGNQPQHFGDGTRLSIL.

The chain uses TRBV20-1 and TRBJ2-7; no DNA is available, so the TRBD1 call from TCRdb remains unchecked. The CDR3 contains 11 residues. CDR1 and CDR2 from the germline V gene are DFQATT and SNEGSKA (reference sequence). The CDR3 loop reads CSARAGTEQYF.

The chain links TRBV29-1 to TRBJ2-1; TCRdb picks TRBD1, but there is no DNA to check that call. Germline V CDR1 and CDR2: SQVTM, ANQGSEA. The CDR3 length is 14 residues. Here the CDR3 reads CSADQGGSYNEQFF.

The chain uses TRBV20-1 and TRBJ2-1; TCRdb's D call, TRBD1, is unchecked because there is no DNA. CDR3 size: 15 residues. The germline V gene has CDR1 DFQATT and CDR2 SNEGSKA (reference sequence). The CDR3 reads CSARRGRASSNEQFF.

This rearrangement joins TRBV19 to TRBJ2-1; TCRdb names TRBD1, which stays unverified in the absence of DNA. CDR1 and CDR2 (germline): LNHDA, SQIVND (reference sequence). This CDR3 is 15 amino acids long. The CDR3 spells CASSIIGTGYNEQFF.